This TCR beta chain was captured by sequencing in a study of shared clonotypes between healthy human individuals. Germline V gene data show CDR1 as SNHLY and CDR2 as FYNNEI. Trimming left V 8 bases short and J 7 bases short, with 17 bases between. CDR3 length: 13 residues. The protocol was immunoSEQ multiplex PCR, while the TCRdb copy is restricted to in-frame clones and leaves out a portion. The sample holds roughly 760,000 clones, around 74% seen once. This TCR derives from a woman aged 25 to 39 in good health. V gene TRBV2 combines with J gene TRBJ1-2; D unclear. The sequencing input was memory CD4+ T cells sorted from blood. Subset specified: CD45RA-negative fraction. As DNA, the CDR3 is TGTGCCAGCTTCAGTTTGAGGAAAGGTGGCTACACCTTC. It translates to CASFSLRKGGYTF.